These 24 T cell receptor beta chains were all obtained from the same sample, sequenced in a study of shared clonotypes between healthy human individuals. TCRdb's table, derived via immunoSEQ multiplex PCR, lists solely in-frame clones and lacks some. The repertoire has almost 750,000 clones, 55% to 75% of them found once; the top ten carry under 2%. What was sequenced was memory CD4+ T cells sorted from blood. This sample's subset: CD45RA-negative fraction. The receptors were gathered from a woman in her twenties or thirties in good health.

DNA of the CDR3: TGTGCCAGTAGTATTACAGGCGGCGGTGGCTACACCTTC. It codes for CASSITGGGGYTF. The chain is built from TRBV19 and TRBJ1-2; D possibly corresponds to TRBD1 (5 bases). The CDR3 is 13 residues long. Trimming cost V 3 bases and J 7 bases, with 12 bases left between them. Germline CDR1 LNHDA, CDR2 SQIVND (reference sequence). Based on the CDR3 plus reference TRBV19 and TRBJ1-2, the full variable domain is DGGITQSPKYLFRKEGQNVTLSCEQNLNHDAMYWYRQDPGQGLRLIYYSQIVNDFQKGDIAEGYSVSREKKESFPLTVTSAQKNPTAFYLCASSITGGGGYTFGSGTRLTVV.

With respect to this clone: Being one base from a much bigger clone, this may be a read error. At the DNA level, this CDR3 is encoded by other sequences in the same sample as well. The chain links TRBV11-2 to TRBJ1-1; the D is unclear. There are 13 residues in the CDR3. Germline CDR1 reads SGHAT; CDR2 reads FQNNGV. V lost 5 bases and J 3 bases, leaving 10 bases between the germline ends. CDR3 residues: CASSPQRDTEAFF. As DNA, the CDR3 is TGTGCCAGCAGCCCGCAAAGGGACACTGAAGCTTTCTTT.

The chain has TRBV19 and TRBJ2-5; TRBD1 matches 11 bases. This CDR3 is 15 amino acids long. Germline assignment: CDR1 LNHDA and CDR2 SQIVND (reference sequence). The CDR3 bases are TGTGCGACGAAACACGGGACAGGGGGTAGAGAGACCCAGTACTTC. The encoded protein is CATKHGTGGRETQYF.

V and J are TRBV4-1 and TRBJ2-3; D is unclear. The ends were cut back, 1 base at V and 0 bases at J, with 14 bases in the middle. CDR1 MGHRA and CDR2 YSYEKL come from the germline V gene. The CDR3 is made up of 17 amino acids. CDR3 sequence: CASSQAHLAFSTDTQYF. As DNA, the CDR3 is TGCGCCAGCAGCCAAGCCCACCTTGCGTTCAGCACAGATACGCAGTATTTT.

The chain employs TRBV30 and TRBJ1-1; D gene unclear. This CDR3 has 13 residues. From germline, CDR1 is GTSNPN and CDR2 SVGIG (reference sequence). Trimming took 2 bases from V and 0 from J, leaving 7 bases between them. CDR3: CAWSRQMNTEAFF. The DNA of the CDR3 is TGTGCCTGGAGTAGGCAGATGAACACTGAAGCTTTCTTT.

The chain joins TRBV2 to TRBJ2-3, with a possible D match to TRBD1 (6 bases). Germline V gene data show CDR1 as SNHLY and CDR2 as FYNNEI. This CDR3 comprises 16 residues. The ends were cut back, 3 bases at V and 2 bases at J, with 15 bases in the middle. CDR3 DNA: TGTGCCAGCAGTGAGGCAGGGGCCACCACCACAGATACGCAGTATTTT. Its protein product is CASSEAGATTTDTQYF.

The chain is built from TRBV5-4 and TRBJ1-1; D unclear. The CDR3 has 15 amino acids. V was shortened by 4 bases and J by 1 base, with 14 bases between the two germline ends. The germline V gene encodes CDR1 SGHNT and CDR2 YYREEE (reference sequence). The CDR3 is CASSQVYGENTEAFF. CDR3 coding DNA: TGTGCCAGCAGCCAAGTGTACGGGGAGAACACTGAAGCTTTCTTT.

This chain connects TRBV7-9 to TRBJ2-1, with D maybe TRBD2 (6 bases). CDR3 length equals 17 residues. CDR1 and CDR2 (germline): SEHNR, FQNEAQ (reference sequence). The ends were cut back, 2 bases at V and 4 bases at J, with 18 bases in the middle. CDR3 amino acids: CASSLSTTSFGYNEQFF. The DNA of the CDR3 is TGTGCCAGCAGCTTAAGTACGACTAGTTTTGGATACAATGAGCAGTTCTTC. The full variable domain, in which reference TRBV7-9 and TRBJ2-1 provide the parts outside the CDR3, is DTGVSQNPRHKITKRGQNVTFRCDPISEHNRLYWYRQTLGQGPEFLTYFQNEAQLEKSRLLSDRFSAERPKGSFSTLEIQRTEQGDSAMYLCASSLSTTSFGYNEQFFGPGTRLTVL.

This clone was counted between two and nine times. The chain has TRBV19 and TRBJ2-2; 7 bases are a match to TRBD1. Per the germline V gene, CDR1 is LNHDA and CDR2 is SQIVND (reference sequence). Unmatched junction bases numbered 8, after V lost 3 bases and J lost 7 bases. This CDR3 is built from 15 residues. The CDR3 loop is CASSMRTGVFGELFF. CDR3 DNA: TGTGCCAGTAGTATGCGGACAGGCGTTTTCGGGGAGCTGTTTTTT.

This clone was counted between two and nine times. CDR3 sequence (DNA): TGTGCCAGCAGTGAATCTCTCGAGGACAGGGGGTCCAAAAACATTCAGTACTTC. Protein product: CASSESLEDRGSKNIQYF. V is TRBV25-1 and J is TRBJ2-4; 10 positions match TRBD1. Trimming took 1 base from V and 2 from J; bases not matched to a gene: 8. The CDR3 is 18 amino acids. Germline V gene lookup returns CDR1 MGHDK and CDR2 SYGVNS.

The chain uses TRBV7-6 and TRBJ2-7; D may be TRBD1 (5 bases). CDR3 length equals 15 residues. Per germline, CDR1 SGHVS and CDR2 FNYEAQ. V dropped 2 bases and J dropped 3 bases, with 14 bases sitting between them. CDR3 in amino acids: CASSLQGQKGYEQYF. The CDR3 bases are TGTGCCAGCAGCTTACAGGGTCAGAAGGGCTACGAGCAGTACTTC.

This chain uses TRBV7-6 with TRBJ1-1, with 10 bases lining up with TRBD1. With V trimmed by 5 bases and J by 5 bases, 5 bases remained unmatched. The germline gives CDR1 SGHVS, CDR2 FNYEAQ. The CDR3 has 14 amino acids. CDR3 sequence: CASSGWTGGTEAFF. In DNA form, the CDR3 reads TGTGCCAGCAGCGGGTGGACAGGGGGTACTGAAGCTTTCTTT. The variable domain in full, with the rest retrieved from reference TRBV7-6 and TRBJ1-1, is GAGVSQSPRYKVTKRGQDVALRCDPISGHVSLYWYRQALGQGPEFLTYFNYEAQQDKSGLPNDRFSAERPEGSISTLTIQRTEQRDSAMYRCASSGWTGGTEAFFGQGTRLTVV.

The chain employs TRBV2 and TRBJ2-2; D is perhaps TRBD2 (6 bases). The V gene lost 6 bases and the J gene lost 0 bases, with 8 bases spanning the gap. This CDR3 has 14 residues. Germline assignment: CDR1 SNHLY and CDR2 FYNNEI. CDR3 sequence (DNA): TGTGCCAGCAGGTGGACTACGAACACCGGGGAGCTGTTTTTT. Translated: CASRWTTNTGELFF.

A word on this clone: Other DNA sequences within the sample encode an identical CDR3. CDR3 DNA sequence: TGTGCCAGTAGTATCGGACAGGGCTCCTACGAGCAGTACTTC. Protein: CASSIGQGSYEQYF. The genes are TRBV19 and TRBJ2-7; 8 bases align to TRBD1. J was trimmed by 0 bases and V by 3 bases; bases with no gene match: 1. The germline CDR1 and CDR2 sequences are LNHDA and SQIVND (reference sequence). This CDR3 is 14 amino acids long.

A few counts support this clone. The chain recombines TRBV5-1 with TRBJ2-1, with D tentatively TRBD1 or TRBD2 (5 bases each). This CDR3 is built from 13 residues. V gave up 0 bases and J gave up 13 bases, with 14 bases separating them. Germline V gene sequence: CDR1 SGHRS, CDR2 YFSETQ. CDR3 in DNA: TGCGCCAGCAGCTTGGAGGGGACCCCAATTCAGTTCTTC. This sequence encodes CASSLEGTPIQFF.

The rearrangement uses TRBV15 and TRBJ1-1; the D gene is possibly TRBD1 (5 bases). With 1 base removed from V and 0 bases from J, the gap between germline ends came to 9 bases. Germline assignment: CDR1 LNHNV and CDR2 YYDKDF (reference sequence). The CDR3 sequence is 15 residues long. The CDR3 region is CATSRAGEMNTEAFF. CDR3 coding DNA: TGTGCCACCAGCAGAGCGGGGGAAATGAACACTGAAGCTTTCTTT.

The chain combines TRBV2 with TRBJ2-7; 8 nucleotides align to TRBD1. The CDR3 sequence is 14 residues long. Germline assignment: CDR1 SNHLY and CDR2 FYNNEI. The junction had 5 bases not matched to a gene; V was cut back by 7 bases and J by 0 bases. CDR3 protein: CASNAGTGSYEQYF. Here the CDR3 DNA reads TGTGCCAGCAACGCCGGGACAGGCTCCTACGAGCAGTACTTC.

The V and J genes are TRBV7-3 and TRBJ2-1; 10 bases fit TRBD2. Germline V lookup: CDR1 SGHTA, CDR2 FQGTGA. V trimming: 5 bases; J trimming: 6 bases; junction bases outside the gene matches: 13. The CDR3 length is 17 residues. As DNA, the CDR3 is TGTGCCAGCAGCCTTACACCAGCTAGCGGGAGAACCAATGAGCAGTTCTTC. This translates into CASSLTPASGRTNEQFF.

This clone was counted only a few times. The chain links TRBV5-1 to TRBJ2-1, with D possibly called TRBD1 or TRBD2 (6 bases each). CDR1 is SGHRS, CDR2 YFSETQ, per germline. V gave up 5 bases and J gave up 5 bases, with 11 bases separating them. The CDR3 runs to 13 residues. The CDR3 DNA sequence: TGCGCCAGCAGGGGGGGACATAACAATGAGCAGTTCTTC. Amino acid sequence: CASRGGHNNEQFF.

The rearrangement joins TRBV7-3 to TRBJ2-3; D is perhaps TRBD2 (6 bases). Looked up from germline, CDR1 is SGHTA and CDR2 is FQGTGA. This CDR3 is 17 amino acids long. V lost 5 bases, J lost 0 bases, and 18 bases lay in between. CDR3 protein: CASSKLAHAGSTDTQYF. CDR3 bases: TGTGCCAGCAGCAAACTGGCCCATGCGGGGAGCACAGATACGCAGTATTTT. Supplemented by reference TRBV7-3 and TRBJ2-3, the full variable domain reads GAGVSQTPSNKVTEKGKYVELRCDPISGHTALYWYRQSLGQGPEFLIYFQGTGAADDSGLPNDRFFAVRPEGSVSTLKIQRTERGDSAVYLCASSKLAHAGSTDTQYFGPGTRLTVL.

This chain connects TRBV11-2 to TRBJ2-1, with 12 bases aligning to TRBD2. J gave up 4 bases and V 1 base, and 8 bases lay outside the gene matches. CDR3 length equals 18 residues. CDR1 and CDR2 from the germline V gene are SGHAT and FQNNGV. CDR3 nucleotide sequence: TGTGCCAGCAGCTTAGTGACTAGCGGGAGAAGAAGATACAATGAGCAGTTCTTC. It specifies CASSLVTSGRRRYNEQFF.

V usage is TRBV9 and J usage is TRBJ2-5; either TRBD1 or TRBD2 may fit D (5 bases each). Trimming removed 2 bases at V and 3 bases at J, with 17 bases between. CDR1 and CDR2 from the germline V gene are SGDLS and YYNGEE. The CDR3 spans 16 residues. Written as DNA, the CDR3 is TGTGCCAGCAGCGTGGGGGTCCTAGCCGTTAAAGAGACCCAGTACTTC. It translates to CASSVGVLAVKETQYF.

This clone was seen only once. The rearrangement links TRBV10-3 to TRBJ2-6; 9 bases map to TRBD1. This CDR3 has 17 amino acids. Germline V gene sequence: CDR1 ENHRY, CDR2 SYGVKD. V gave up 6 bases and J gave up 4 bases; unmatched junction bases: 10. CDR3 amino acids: CAISPGQGAFGANVLTF. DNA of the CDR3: TGTGCCATCAGCCCGGGACAGGGAGCTTTCGGGGCCAACGTCCTGACTTTC.

The CDR3 protein is CASSFGGELFF. The CDR3 region has the DNA TGTGCCAGCAGCTTCGGCGGGGAGCTGTTTTTT. The rearrangement links TRBV7-9 to TRBJ2-2, with D hard to call. Germline V CDR1 and CDR2: SEHNR, FQNEAQ (reference sequence). This CDR3 has 11 residues. V gave up 3 bases and J gave up 7 bases, with 3 bases separating them.